Shown below are 17 T cell receptor beta chains from a single sample sequenced in a study of cytomegalovirus exposure and HLA in healthy donors. PCR used 60 Vbeta primers and 13 Jbeta primers. This table comes from immunoSEQ multiplex PCR, and its TCRdb copy is limited to in-frame clones, with some not included. The sample holds under 200,000 clones, almost 80% seen once. The sequencing sample was made of PBMCs. These receptors all stem from a man under 40 in good health and CMV-seronegative.

This rearrangement joins TRBV19 to TRBJ2-3; TRBD2 matches at 11 bases. Losses at the gene ends were 4 bases for V and 0 bases for J; bases not matched to a gene: 3. Germline CDR1 is LNHDA and CDR2 is SQIVND (reference sequence). This CDR3 has 16 residues. The CDR3 protein is CASSRRLAGSTDTQYF. The CDR3 DNA sequence: TGTGCCAGTAGTAGGCGACTAGCGGGGAGCACAGATACGCAGTATTTT.

The V and J genes are TRBV7-9 and TRBJ2-5; 8 nucleotides match TRBD1. This CDR3 contains 15 residues. Germline V gene lookup returns CDR1 SEHNR and CDR2 FQNEAQ (reference sequence). J was trimmed by 1 base and V by 5 bases; bases with no gene match: 6. This CDR3 reads CASSAGTGFQETQYF. DNA for the CDR3: TGTGCCAGCAGCGCGGGGACAGGCTTCCAAGAGACCCAGTACTTC.

DNA of the CDR3: TGTGCCAGCAGCTTAGTCCGCGGGACGACCTATGGCTACACCTTC. This gives the protein CASSLVRGTTYGYTF. V usage is TRBV7-2 and J usage is TRBJ1-2; perhaps TRBD1 as D (5 bases). The germline gives CDR1 SGHTA, CDR2 FQGNSA. Deletions cut 1 base from V and 4 bases from J, with 13 bases between. CDR3 size: 15 residues.

Here the CDR3 DNA reads TGTGCCAGCAGTTACTCGATGGTCATTGGCCCTGATGGCTACACCTTC. It is translated as CASSYSMVIGPDGYTF. The chain links TRBV6-5 to TRBJ1-2; D is uncertain. Deletions cut 0 bases from V and 6 bases from J, with 17 bases between. CDR3 length: 16 amino acids. Germline V lookup: CDR1 MNHEY, CDR2 SVGAGI.

V gene TRBV7-2 combines with J gene TRBJ2-3; 14 bases are a match to TRBD2. Per the germline V gene, CDR1 is SGHTA and CDR2 is FQGNSA. The V gene end was trimmed by 4 bases and the J gene end by 5 bases; junction bases not matched to a gene: 5. This CDR3 spans 16 amino acids. The CDR3 sequence is CASSSRLAGGKDTQYF. The CDR3 DNA is TGTGCCAGCAGCTCGAGACTAGCGGGGGGGAAAGATACGCAGTATTTT.

The table lists this clone with a count of one. V usage is TRBV10-3 and J usage is TRBJ2-3, with 7 bases matching TRBD2. The CDR3 sequence is 16 residues long. J lost 2 bases, V lost 0 bases, and 5 bases had no gene match. From germline, CDR1 is ENHRY and CDR2 SYGVKD. CDR3 sequence reads: CAISESAGDDTDTQYF. The CDR3, as DNA: TGTGCCATCAGTGAGTCTGCGGGGGACGACACAGATACGCAGTATTTT.

The chain recombines TRBV28 with TRBJ1-2; the match to TRBD1 covers 12 bases. Germline loops: CDR1 MDHEN, CDR2 SYDVKM. The V and J ends lost 6 bases and 8 bases, in that order; junction bases with no gene match: 7. This CDR3 has 14 residues. The DNA for the CDR3 is TGTGCCAGCAGACGGGACAGGGGGCCGGGGGGCTACACCTTC. Amino acid sequence: CASRRDRGPGGYTF.

In its sample, this clone was seen once. The chain carries TRBV28 and TRBJ2-7; TRBD2 matches 7 bases. This CDR3 is built from 14 residues. V gave up 5 bases and J gave up 1 base; unmatched junction bases: 5. The germline V gene has CDR1 MDHEN and CDR2 SYDVKM. Here the CDR3 reads CASSPPGLSYEQYF. The CDR3 DNA reads TGTGCCAGCAGTCCACCGGGACTATCCTACGAGCAGTACTTC.

This clone was seen only a few times. A junction end diverges from the germline sequence, so it may reflect a read error. This chain links TRBV7-2 with TRBJ2-7, with D hard to call. CDR1 and CDR2 (germline): SGHTA, FQGNSA. The CDR3 totals 11 residues. Written as DNA, the CDR3 is TGTGCCAGCAGCTTGAGGAACGAGCCGGTCTTC. Amino acid sequence: CASSLRNEPVF.

This clone was seen only once. The J gene is TRBJ2-7, the V gene TRBV7-6; 8 nucleotides align to TRBD2. This CDR3 is built from 14 residues. Trimming cost V 5 bases and J 1 base; bases outside gene matches: 4. CDR1 is SGHVS and CDR2 is FNYEAQ in the germline V gene. Here the CDR3 DNA reads TGTGCCAGCAGCGGTAGCGGGGAGTCCTACGAGCAGTACTTC. It encodes CASSGSGESYEQYF.

This rearrangement joins TRBV11-2 to TRBJ1-1; D is ambiguous. There are 14 residues in the CDR3. Germline loops: CDR1 SGHAT, CDR2 FQNNGV. The germline V and J ends were trimmed by 4 bases and 4 bases, with 13 bases remaining between them. CDR3 protein: CASSSRRGATEAFF. CDR3 nucleotide sequence: TGTGCCAGCAGCTCCCGTCGGGGTGCCACTGAAGCTTTCTTT.

This sequence joins TRBV6-6 and TRBJ2-3; 7 nucleotides line up with TRBD1. Germline CDR1 and CDR2: MNHNY and SVGAGI (reference sequence). The CDR3 loop spans 16 amino acids. Trimming removed 5 bases from V and 1 base from J; junction bases left unmatched: 9. Here the CDR3 reads CASSLEQGSGTDTQYF. CDR3 sequence (DNA): TGTGCCAGCAGTCTCGAACAGGGGTCGGGCACAGATACGCAGTATTTT.

The rearrangement uses TRBV10-1 and TRBJ2-7; D possibly corresponds to TRBD2 (5 bases). Trimming pared 3 bases from V and 2 bases from J, leaving 14 bases between. CDR1 and CDR2 (germline): WNHNN, SYGVQD (reference sequence). This CDR3 region has 15 residues. This CDR3 is CASSDRSGVTYEQYF. DNA for the CDR3: TGCGCCAGCAGTGACAGGTCCGGGGTAACCTACGAGCAGTACTTC.

This chain connects TRBV29-1 to TRBJ1-1, with D unclear. CDR3 length equals 12 residues. Germline-derived CDR1 and CDR2 are SQVTM and ANQGSEA. The CDR3 region is CSAVGLNTEAFF. In DNA, the CDR3 is TGCAGTGCGGTTGGCCTCAACACTGAAGCTTTCTTT.

This clone was counted only a few times. The V and J genes are TRBV6-5 and TRBJ1-2; possibly TRBD1 for D (5 bases). The V end lost 5 bases, the J end lost 4 bases, and 17 bases lay between the germline ends. Germline CDR1 MNHEY, CDR2 SVGAGI. CDR3 length: 15 residues. In nucleotides, the CDR3 is TGTGCCAGCAGTCCAAACCCCAGGGTTGTCTATGGCTACACCTTC. Translated, it gives CASSPNPRVVYGYTF.

This rearrangement joins TRBV7-3 to TRBJ2-1, with 11 bases fitting TRBD2. The trim removed 5 bases at V and 0 bases at J, leaving 9 bases unmatched. Germline CDR1 reads SGHTA; CDR2 reads FQGTGA. This CDR3 has 18 residues. The CDR3 sequence is CASSLRSSGGYSYNEQFF. The CDR3, as DNA: TGTGCCAGCAGCCTTCGCTCTAGCGGGGGGTACTCCTACAATGAGCAGTTCTTC.

V and J are TRBV19 and TRBJ1-1, with 7 bases fitting TRBD1. Trimming removed 6 bases from V and 1 base from J; junction bases left unmatched: 5. Germline V gene data show CDR1 as LNHDA and CDR2 as SQIVND (reference sequence). The CDR3 has 14 residues. CDR3 residues: CASRLDRENTEAFF. CDR3 DNA: TGTGCCAGTAGGCTAGACAGGGAGAACACTGAAGCTTTCTTT.